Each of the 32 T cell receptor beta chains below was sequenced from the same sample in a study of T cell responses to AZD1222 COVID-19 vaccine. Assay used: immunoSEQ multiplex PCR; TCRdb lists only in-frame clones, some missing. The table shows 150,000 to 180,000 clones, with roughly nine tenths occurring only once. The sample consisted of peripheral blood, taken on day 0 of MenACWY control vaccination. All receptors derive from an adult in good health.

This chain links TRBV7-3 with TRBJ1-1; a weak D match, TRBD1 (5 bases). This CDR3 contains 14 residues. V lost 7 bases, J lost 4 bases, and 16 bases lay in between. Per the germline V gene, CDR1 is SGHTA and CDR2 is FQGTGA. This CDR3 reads CASKAGLGSTEAFF. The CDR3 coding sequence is TGTGCCAGCAAGGCAGGGTTGGGGTCCACTGAAGCTTTCTTT. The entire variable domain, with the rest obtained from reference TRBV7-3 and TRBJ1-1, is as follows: GAGVSQTPSNKVTEKGKYVELRCDPISGHTALYWYRQSLGQGPEFLIYFQGTGAADDSGLPNDRFFAVRPEGSVSTLKIQRTERGDSAVYLCASKAGLGSTEAFFGQGTRLTVV.

Here the CDR3 DNA reads TGTGCCAGCATCACGGGGGCGAACAGTGGCTACACCTTC. Protein product: CASITGANSGYTF. The V call is TRBV28, the J call TRBJ1-2; a weak D match, TRBD1 (6 bases). CDR3 length: 13 amino acids. V lost 7 bases and J 7 bases, leaving 16 bases between the germline ends. CDR1 is MDHEN and CDR2 is SYDVKM in the germline V gene.

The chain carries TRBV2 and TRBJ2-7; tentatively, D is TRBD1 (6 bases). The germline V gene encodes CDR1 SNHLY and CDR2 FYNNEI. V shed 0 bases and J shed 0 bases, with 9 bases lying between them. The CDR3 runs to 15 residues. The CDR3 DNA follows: TGTGCCAGCAGTGAAGCGCTGGGGGCCTCCTACGAGCAGTACGTC. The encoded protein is CASSEALGASYEQYV.

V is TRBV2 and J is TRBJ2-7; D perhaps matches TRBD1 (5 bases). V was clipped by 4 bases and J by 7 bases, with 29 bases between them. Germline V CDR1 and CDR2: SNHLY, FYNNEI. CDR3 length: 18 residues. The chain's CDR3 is CASSVSLLNLGVNKEQYF. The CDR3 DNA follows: TGTGCCAGCAGTGTAAGCCTACTAAATCTAGGGGTTAATAAAGAGCAGTACTTC. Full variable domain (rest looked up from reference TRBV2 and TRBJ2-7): EPEVTQTPSHQVTQMGQEVILRCVPISNHLYFYWYRQILGQKVEFLVSFYNNEISEKSEIFDDQFSVERPDGSNFTLKIRSTKLEDSAMYFCASSVSLLNLGVNKEQYFGPGTRLTVT.

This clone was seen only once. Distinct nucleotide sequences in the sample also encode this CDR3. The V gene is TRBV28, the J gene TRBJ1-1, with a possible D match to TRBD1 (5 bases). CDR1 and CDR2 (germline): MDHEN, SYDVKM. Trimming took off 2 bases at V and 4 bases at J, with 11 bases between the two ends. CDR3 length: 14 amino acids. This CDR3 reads CASSLGGVGTEAFF. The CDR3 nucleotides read TGTGCCAGCAGTTTAGGAGGGGTCGGCACTGAAGCTTTCTTT.

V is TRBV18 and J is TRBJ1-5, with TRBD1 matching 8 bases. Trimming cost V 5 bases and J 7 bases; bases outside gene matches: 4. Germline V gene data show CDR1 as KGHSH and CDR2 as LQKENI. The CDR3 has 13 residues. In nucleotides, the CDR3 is TGTGCCAGCTCAAAGACAGGGGAGCAGCCCCAGCATTTT. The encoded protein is CASSKTGEQPQHF.

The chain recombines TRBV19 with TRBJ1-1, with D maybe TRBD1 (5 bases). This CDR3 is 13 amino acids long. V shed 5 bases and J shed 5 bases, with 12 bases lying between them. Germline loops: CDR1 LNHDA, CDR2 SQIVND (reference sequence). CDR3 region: CASSSQGWTEAFF. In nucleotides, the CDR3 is TGTGCCAGTAGTTCCCAGGGTTGGACTGAAGCTTTCTTT.

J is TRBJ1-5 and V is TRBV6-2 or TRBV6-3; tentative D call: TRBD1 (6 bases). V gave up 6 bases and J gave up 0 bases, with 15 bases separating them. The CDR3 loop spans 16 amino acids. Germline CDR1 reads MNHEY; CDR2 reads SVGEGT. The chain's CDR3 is CASSPAGEGSNQPQHF. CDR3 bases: TGTGCCAGCAGCCCCGCAGGGGAGGGTAGCAATCAGCCCCAGCATTTT.

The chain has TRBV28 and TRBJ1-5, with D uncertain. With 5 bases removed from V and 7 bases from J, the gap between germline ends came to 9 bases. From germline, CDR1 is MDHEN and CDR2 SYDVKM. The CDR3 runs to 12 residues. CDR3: CASSLMGQPQHF. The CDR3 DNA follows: TGTGCCAGCAGTCTTATGGGGCAGCCCCAGCATTTT.

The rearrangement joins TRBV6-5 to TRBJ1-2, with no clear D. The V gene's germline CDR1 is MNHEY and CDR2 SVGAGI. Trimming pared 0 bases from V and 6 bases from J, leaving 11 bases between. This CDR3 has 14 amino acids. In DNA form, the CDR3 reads TGTGCCAGCAGTTACTCGGACCTGCGGAATGGCTACACCTTC. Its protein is CASSYSDLRNGYTF.

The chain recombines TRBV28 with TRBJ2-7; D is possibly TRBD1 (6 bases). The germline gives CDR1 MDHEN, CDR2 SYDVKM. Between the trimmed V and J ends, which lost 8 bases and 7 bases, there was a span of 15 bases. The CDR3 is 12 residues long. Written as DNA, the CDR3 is TGTGCCAGCCCTCAAAAAGGACAGGAGCAGTACGTC. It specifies CASPQKGQEQYV.

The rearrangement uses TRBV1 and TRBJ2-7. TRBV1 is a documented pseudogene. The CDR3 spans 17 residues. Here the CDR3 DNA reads TGCACCAGCAGCCAAGATACATCCAGGAACGGGTCCTACGAGCAGTACGTC. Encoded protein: CTSSQDTSRNGSYEQYV.

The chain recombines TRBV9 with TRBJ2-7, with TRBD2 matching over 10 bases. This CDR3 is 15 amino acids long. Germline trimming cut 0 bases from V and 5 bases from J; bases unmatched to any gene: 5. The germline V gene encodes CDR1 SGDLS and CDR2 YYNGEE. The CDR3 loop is CASSVDSSGGHEQYV. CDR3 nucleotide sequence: TGTGCCAGCAGCGTAGATAGTAGCGGGGGGCACGAGCAGTACGTC.

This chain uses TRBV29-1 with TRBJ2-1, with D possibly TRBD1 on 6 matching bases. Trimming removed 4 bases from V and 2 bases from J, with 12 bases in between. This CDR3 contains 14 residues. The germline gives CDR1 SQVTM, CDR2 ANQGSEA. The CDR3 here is CSVVLDRPYNEQFF. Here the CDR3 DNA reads TGCAGCGTTGTCTTGGACAGACCCTACAATGAGCAGTTCTTC.

In DNA, the CDR3 is TGCGCCAGCCAGGGGTCTATGGGCTCTGGAAACACCATATATTTT. Its translation is CASQGSMGSGNTIYF. The genes are TRBV5-1 and TRBJ1-3; tentative D call: TRBD1 (6 bases). This CDR3 comprises 15 residues. Germline lookup yields CDR1 SGHRS and CDR2 YFSETQ. V gave up 7 bases and J gave up 0 bases, with 14 bases separating them.

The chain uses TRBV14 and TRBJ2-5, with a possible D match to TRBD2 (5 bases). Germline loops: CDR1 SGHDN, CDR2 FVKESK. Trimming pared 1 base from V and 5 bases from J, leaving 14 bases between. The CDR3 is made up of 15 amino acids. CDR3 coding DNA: TGTGCCAGCAGCCAAGGGGAGCGGATGTTGGAGACCCAGTACTTC. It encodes CASSQGERMLETQYF.

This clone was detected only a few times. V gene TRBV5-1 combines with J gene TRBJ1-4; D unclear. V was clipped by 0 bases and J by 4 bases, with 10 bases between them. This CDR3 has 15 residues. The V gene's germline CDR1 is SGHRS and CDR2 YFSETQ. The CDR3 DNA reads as TGCGCCAGCAGCTTGGCGGGCGCTTATAATGAAAAACTGTTTTTT. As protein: CASSLAGAYNEKLFF.

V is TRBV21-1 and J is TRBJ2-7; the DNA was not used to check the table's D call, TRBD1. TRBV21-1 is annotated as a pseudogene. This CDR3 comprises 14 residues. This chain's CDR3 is CASSKGVPDNEQYV. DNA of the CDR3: TGTGCCAGCAGCAAAGGCGTCCCGGACAACGAGCAGTACGTC.

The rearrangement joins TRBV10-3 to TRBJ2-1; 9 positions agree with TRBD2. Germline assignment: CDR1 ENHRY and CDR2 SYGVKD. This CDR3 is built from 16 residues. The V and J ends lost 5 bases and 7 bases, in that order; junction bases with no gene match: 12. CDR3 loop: CAISRPGGRAMNEQFF. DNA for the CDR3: TGTGCCATCAGTAGGCCGGGCGGGAGGGCCATGAATGAGCAGTTCTTC.

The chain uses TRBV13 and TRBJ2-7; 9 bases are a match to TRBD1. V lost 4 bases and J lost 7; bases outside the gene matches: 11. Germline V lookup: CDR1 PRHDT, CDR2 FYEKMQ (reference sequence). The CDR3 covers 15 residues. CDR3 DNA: TGTGCCAGCAGCTCCCCTCAACAGGGGGCAGAAGAGCAGTACTTC. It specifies CASSSPQQGAEEQYF.

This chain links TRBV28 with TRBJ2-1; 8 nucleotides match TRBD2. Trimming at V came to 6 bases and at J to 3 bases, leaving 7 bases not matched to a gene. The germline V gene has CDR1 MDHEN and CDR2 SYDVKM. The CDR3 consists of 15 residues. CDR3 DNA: TGTGCCAGCAGCCTATTTGCGGGGGGCTACAATGAGCAGTTCTTC. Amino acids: CASSLFAGGYNEQFF.

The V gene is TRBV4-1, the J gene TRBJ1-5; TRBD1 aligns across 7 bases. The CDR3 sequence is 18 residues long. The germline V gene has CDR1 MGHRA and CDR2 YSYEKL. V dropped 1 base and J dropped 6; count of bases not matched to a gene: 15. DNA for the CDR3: TGCGCCAGCAGCCAAGGACAGGGTTTTTTGGGGGGCACTCAGCCCCAGCATTTT. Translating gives CASSQGQGFLGGTQPQHF.

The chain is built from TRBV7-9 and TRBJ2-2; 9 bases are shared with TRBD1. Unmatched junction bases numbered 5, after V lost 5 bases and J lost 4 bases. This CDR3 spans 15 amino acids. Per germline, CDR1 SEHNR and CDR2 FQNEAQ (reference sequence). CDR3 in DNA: TGTGCCAGCAGCCTCCGACAGGGGGGCACCGGGGAGCTGTTTTTT. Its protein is CASSLRQGGTGELFF.

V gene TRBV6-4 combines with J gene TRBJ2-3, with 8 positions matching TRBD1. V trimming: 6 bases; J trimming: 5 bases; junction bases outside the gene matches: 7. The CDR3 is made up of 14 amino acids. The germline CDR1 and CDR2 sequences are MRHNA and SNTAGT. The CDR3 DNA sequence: TGTGCCAGCAGAAATAGGACAGGGCTAGATACGCAGTATTTT. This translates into CASRNRTGLDTQYF.

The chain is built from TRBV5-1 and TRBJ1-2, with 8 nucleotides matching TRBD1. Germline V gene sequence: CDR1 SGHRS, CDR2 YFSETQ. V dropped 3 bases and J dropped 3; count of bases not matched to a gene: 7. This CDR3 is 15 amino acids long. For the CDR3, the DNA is TGCGCCAGCAGCTGGGGATCACAGGGGGACTATGGCTACACCTTC. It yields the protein CASSWGSQGDYGYTF.

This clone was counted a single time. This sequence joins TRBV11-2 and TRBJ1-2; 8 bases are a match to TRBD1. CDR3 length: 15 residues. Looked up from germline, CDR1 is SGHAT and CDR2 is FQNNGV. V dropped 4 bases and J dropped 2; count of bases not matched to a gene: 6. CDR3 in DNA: TGTGCCAGCAGCTCCAGGGGGCCGATGAACTATGGCTACACCTTC. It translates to CASSSRGPMNYGYTF.

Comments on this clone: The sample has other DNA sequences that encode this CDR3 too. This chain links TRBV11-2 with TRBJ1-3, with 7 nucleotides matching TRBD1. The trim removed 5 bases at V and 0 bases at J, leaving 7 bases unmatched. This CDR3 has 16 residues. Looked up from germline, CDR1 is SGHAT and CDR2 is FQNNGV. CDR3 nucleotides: TGTGCCAGCAGCCCCCGACAGGGAAACTCTGGAAACACCATATATTTT. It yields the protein CASSPRQGNSGNTIYF.

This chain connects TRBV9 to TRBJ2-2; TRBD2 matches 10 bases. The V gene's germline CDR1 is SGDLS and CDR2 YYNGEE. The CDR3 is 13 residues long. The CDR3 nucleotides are TGTGCTTCGGGGACTAGCGATCCCGGGGAGCTGTTTTTT. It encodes CASGTSDPGELFF.

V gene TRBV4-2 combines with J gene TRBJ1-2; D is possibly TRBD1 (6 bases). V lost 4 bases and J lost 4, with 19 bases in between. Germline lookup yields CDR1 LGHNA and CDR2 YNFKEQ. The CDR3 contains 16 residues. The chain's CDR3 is CASSRNTGQQVYGYTF. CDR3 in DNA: TGTGCCAGCAGCCGTAATACCGGACAGCAGGTCTATGGCTACACCTTC.

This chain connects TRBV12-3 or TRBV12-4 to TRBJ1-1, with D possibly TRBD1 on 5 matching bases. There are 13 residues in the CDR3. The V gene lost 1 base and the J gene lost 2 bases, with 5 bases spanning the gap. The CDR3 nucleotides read TGTGCCAGCAGTTTAGGGGACAACACTGAAGCTTTCTTT. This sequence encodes CASSLGDNTEAFF.

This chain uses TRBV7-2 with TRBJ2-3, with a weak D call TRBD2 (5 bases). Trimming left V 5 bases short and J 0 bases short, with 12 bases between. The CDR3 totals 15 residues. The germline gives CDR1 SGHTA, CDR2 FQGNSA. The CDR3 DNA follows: TGTGCCAGCAGCCCGGTGGGCGGGAGCACAGATACGCAGTATTTT. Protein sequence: CASSPVGGSTDTQYF.

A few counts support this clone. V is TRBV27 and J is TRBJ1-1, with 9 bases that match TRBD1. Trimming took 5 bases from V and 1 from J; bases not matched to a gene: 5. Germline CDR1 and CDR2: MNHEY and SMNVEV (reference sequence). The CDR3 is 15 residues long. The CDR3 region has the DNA TGTGCCAGCAGTCCCTGGGACAGGGCGAACACTGAAGCTTTCTTT. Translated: CASSPWDRANTEAFF.